This is a list of T cell receptor beta chains from one sample in a study of blood T cell repertoires in COVID-19. Clones were sequenced by immunoSEQ multiplex PCR, and TCRdb holds only the in-frame ones, with some missing. Found here are 190,000 or so clones, roughly nine tenths of them singletons; the top ten hold 2% to 2.5%. The sample was PBMCs or T cells enriched from blood (not recorded which). The receptors were sampled from a woman aged 30 to 39 who had recovered from COVID-19. CDR3s include the opening cysteine and the closing phenylalanine or tryptophan. Fields, in order: D gene, clone size, J gene, V gene, CDR3 protein, CDR3 DNA. The D gene is left open where the match is weak. The size field is filled for only some rows; it gives once, few, many or a size class.

>-|-|TRBJ1-6|TRBV7-2
CASSLLQGDSPLHF
TGTGCCAGCAGCTTATTACAGGGAGATTCACCCCTCCACTTT
>TRBD2|-|TRBJ2-7|TRBV11-3
CASSKITGGSYEQYF
TGTGCCAGCAGCAAAATCACGGGGGGCTCCTACGAGCAGTACTTC
>-|-|TRBJ1-4|TRBV30
CAWSKTRDSTNEKLFF
TGTGCCTGGAGTAAGACCCGGGACTCAACTAATGAAAAACTGTTTTTT
>TRBD1|-|TRBJ1-1|TRBV27
CASNPDRANTEAFF
TGTGCCAGCAACCCGGACAGGGCGAACACTGAAGCTTTCTTT
>TRBD2|once|TRBJ2-3|TRBV30
CAGTSGGFTDTQYF
TGTGCCGGGACTAGCGGGGGATTCACAGATACGCAGTATTTT
>TRBD1|-|TRBJ1-5|TRBV12-5
CASGLFQGDNQPQHF
TGTGCTAGTGGCCTATTTCAGGGGGACAATCAGCCCCAGCATTTT
>-|-|TRBJ2-7|TRBV30
CAWSDVWRGREQYF
TGTGCCTGGAGTGACGTTTGGCGGGGTCGCGAGCAGTACTTC
>-|-|TRBJ1-4|TRBV28
CASSLGGTEGEKLFF
TGTGCCAGCAGTTTAGGGGGGACGGAAGGTGAAAAACTGTTTTTT
>-|-|TRBJ1-1|TRBV6-5
CASSYSRGINTEAFF
TGTGCCAGCAGTTACTCTAGGGGGATTAACACTGAAGCTTTCTTT
>-|-|TRBJ1-4|TRBV19
CASSLGGWSNEKLFF
TGTGCCAGTAGCCTTGGAGGGTGGTCTAATGAAAAACTGTTTTTT
>-|-|TRBJ1-1|TRBV5-1
CASSLSQVPGTEAFF
TGCGCCAGCAGCTTGTCTCAGGTACCAGGGACTGAAGCTTTCTTT
>-|-|TRBJ2-5|TRBV7-2
CASSLRRVAGQETQYF
TGTGCCAGCAGCTTAAGAAGGGTAGCAGGGCAAGAGACCCAGTACTTC
>TRBD2|-|TRBJ2-1|TRBV15
CATSRVLAGGNEQFF
TGTGCCACCAGCAGAGTACTAGCGGGAGGAAATGAGCAGTTCTTC
>TRBD1|-|TRBJ1-2|TRBV7-9
CASSVSGQIKYGYTF
TGTGCCAGCAGCGTTTCGGGACAGATTAAATACGGCTACACCTTC
>-|-|TRBJ1-4|TRBV19
CASSINTGEKLFF
TGTGCCAGTAGTATAAACACGGGGGAAAAACTGTTTTTT
>-|few|TRBJ2-1|TRBV12-2
CASRLVGGGPYNEQFF
TGTGCAAGTCGCTTAGTAGGTGGGGGCCCCTACAATGAGCAGTTCTTC
>-|-|TRBJ2-7|TRBV4-1
CASSQGSSVPPYEQYF
TGCGCCAGCAGCCAAGGTTCAAGCGTTCCTCCCTACGAGCAGTACTTC
>-|-|TRBJ1-2|TRBV9
CASSSTNLDGYTF
TGTGCCAGCAGTTCCACCAATTTAGATGGCTACACCTTC